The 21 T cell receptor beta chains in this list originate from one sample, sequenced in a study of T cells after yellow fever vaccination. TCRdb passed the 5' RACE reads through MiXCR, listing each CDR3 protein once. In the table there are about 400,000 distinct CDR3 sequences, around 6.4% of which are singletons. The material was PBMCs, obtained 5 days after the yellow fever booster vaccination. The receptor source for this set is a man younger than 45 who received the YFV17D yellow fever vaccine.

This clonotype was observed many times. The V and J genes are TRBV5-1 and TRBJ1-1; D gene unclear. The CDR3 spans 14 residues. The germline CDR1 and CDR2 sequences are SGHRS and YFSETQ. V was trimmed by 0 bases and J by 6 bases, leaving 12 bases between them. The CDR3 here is CASSLVVGKAEAFF. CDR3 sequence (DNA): TGCGCCAGCAGCTTGGTTGTAGGGAAGGCTGAAGCTTTCTTT.

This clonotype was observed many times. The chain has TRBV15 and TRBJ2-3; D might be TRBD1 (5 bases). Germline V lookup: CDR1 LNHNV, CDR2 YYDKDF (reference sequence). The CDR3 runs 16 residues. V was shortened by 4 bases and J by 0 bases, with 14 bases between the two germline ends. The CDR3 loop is CATSKNRQISTDTQYF. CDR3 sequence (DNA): TGTGCCACCAGCAAAAACAGGCAGATAAGCACAGATACGCAGTATTTT.

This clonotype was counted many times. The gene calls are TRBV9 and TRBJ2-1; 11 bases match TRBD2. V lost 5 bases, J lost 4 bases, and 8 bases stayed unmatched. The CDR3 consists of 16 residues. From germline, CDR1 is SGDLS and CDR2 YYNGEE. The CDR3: CASSSLAGGKYNEQFF. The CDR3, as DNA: TGTGCCAGCAGTTCATTAGCGGGAGGGAAGTACAATGAGCAGTTCTTC.

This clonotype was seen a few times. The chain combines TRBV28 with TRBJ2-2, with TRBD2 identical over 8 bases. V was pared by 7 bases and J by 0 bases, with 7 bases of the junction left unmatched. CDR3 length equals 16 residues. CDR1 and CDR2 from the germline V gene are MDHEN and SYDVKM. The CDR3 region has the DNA TGTGCCAGCACCTTCCGACTAGCGACGAACACCGGGGAGCTGTTTTTT. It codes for CASTFRLATNTGELFF. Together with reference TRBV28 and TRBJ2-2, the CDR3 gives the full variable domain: DVKVTQSSRYLVKRTGEKVFLECVQDMDHENMFWYRQDPGLGLRLIYFSYDVKMKEKGDIPEGYSVSREKKERFSLILESASTNQTSMYLCASTFRLATNTGELFFGEGSRLTVL.

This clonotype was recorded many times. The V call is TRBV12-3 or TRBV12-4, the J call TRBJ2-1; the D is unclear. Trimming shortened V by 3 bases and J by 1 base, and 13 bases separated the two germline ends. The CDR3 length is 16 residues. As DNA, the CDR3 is TGTGCCAGCAGTTTTATCAGGACCTTATCCTACAATGAGCAGTTCTTC. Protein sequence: CASSFIRTLSYNEQFF.

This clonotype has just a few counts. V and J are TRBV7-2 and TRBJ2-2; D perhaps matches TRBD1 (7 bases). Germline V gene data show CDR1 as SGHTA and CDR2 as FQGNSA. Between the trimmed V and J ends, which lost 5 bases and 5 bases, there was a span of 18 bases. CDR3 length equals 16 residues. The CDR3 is CASSPVAAGGTGELFF. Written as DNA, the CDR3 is TGTGCCAGCAGCCCAGTAGCGGCAGGGGGAACCGGGGAGCTGTTTTTT.

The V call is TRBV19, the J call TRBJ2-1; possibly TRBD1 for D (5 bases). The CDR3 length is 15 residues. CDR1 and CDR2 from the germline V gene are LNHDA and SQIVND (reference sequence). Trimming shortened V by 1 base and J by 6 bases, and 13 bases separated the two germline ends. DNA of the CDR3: TGTGCCAGTAGTATAGCCAGGGAAGGTCGCAATGAGCAGTTCTTC. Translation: CASSIAREGRNEQFF. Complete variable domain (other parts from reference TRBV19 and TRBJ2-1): DGGITQSPKYLFRKEGQNVTLSCEQNLNHDAMYWYRQDPGQGLRLIYYSQIVNDFQKGDIAEGYSVSREKKESFPLTVTSAQKNPTAFYLCASSIAREGRNEQFFGPGTRLTVL.

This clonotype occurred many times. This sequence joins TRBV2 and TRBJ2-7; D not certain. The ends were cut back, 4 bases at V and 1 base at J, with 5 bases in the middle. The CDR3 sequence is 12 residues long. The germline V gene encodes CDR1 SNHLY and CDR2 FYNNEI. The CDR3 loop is CASSALSYEQYF. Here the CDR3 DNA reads TGTGCCAGCAGTGCGCTTTCCTACGAGCAGTACTTC.

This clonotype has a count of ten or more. CDR3 bases: TGTGCCAGCAGTCAACCGGGACAGTTCGCTGAAGCTTTCTTT. Translated: CASSQPGQFAEAFF. The V and J genes are TRBV28 and TRBJ1-1; 7 bases are shared with TRBD1. This CDR3 has 14 residues. The V gene's germline CDR1 is MDHEN and CDR2 SYDVKM. V trimming: 5 bases; J trimming: 6 bases; junction bases outside the gene matches: 9.

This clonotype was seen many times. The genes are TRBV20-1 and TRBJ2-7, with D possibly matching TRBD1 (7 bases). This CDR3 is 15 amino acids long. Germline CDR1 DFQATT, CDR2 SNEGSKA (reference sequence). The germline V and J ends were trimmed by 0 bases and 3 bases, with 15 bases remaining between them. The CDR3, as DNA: TGCAGTGCTAGAGATTGGAGGGGGCGCAACTACGAGCAGTACTTC. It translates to CSARDWRGRNYEQYF.

Here the CDR3 reads CASSLAGEHYEQYF. DNA for the CDR3: TGTGCCAGCAGTTTAGCGGGAGAGCACTACGAGCAGTACTTC. The chain combines TRBV28 with TRBJ2-7; 7 bases match TRBD2. The CDR3 runs 14 residues. The V and J ends lost 2 bases and 3 bases, in that order; junction bases with no gene match: 4. Germline assignment: CDR1 MDHEN and CDR2 SYDVKM.

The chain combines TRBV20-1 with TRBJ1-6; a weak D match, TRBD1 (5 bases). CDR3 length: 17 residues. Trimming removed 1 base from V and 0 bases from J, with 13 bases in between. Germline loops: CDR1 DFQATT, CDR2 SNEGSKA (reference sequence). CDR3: CSARGQGTSSYNSPLHF. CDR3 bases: TGCAGTGCTAGAGGGCAGGGCACGAGCTCCTATAATTCACCCCTCCACTTT.

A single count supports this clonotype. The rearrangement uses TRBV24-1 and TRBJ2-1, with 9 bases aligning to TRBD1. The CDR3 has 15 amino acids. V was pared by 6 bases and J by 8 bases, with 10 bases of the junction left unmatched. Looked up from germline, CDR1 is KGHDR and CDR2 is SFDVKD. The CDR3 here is CATSYRGTGIDEQFF. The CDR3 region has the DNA TGTGCCACCAGTTACCGCGGGACAGGGATCGATGAGCAGTTCTTC.

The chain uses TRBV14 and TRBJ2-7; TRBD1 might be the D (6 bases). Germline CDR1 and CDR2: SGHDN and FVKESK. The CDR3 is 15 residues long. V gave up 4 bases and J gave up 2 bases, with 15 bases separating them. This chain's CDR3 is CASSRDWDMTYEQYF. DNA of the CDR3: TGTGCCAGCAGCCGAGACTGGGACATGACCTACGAGCAGTACTTC.

The CDR3, as DNA: TGTGCCAGCAGCGACTATAGCGGGAGAGGGAGCACCGGGGAGCTGTTTTTT. Its translation is CASSDYSGRGSTGELFF. The chain employs TRBV7-2 and TRBJ2-2; 9 nucleotides align to TRBD2. The length of the CDR3 is 17 residues. Germline-derived CDR1 and CDR2 are SGHTA and FQGNSA. Trimming cost V 5 bases and J 4 bases; bases outside gene matches: 11.

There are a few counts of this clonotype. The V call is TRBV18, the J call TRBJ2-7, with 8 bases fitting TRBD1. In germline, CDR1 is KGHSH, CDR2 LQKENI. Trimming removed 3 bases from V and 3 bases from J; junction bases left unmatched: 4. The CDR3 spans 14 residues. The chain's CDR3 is CASSPVTGGYEQYF. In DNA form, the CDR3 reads TGTGCCAGCTCACCGGTAACAGGGGGCTACGAGCAGTACTTC.

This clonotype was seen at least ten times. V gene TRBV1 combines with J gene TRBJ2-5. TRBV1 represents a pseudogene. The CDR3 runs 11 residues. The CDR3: CTSSQGETQYF. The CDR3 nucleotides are TGCACCAGCAGCCAAGGGGAGACCCAGTACTTC.

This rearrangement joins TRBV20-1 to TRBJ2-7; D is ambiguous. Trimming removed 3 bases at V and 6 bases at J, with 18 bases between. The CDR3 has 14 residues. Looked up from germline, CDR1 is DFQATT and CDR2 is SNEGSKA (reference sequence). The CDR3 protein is CSASPQSVGSEQYF. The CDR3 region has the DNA TGCAGTGCTAGCCCCCAAAGTGTTGGAAGCGAGCAGTACTTC.

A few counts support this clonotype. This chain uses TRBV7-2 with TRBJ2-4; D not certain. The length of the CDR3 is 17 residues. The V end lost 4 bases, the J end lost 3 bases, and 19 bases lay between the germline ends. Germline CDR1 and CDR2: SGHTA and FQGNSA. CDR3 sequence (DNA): TGTGCCAGCAGCTCCGTTGCCACACATAGGGTCAAAAACATTCAGTACTTC. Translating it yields CASSSVATHRVKNIQYF. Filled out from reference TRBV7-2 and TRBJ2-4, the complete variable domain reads GAGVSQSPSNKVTEKGKDVELRCDPISGHTALYWYRQSLGQGLEFLIYFQGNSAPDKSGLPSDRFSAERTGGSVSTLTIQRTQQEDSAVYLCASSSVATHRVKNIQYFGAGTRLSVL.

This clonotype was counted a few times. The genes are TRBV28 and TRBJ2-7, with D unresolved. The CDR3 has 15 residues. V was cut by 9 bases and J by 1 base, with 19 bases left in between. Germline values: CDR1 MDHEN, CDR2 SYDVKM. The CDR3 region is CASFSDGSQSYEQYF. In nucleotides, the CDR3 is TGTGCCAGTTTCTCAGACGGATCCCAATCCTACGAGCAGTACTTC.

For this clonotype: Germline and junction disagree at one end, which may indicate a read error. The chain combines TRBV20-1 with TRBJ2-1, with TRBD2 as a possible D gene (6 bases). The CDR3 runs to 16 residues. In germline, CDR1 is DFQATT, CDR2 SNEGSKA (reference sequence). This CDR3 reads CCASVVASGLYNEQFF. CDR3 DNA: TGCTGTGCTAGTGTTGTCGCGAGCGGACTATACAATGAGCAGTTCTTC.